Each of the 2 T cell receptor beta chains below was sequenced from the same sample in a study of T-cell reconstitution after alpha-beta-depleted transplantation in children. Unique molecular identifiers were used to barcode this TCRbeta library. Each CDR3 protein is one row after TCRdb ran MiXCR on the PCR reads. Among hundreds of thousands of distinct CDR3 sequences listed, about 9.5% were seen once. Here the sequenced sample was PBMCs from the stem cell graft donor, taken from the stem cell graft. The source of these receptors is a human donor who donated a stem cell graft to a child with acute lymphoblastic leukemia.

This clonotype was picked up a small number of times. The rearrangement joins TRBV11-2 to TRBJ2-3; possible D gene TRBD1, 5 bases. Germline loops: CDR1 SGHAT, CDR2 FQNNGV. This CDR3 contains 19 residues. Trimming pared 5 bases from V and 2 bases from J, leaving 26 bases between. CDR3 sequence: CASSPRAFGVFGHTDTQYF. CDR3 sequence (DNA): TGTGCCAGCAGCCCCCGGGCCTTTGGGGTTTTCGGACACACAGATACGCAGTATTTT.

The chain couples TRBV12-3 or TRBV12-4 to TRBJ1-5; D uncertain. Trimming removed 5 bases at V and 0 bases at J, with 5 bases between. The CDR3 totals 13 residues. This CDR3 is CASSGDSNQPQHF. CDR3 nucleotides: TGTGCCAGCAGTGGGGATAGCAATCAGCCCCAGCATTTT.